This TCR beta chain was profiled in a study of blood T cell repertoires in COVID-19. Data came from immunoSEQ multiplex PCR; TCRdb stores just in-frame clones and leaves some out. Of fewer than 300,000 clones in the sample, 90% were seen once. The sample holds a few counts of this clone. The study recruited people aged about 18 to 95 years across around 23 US areas. The sequenced sample consisted of PBMCs or T cells enriched from blood (not recorded which). This TCR was sampled from a woman younger than 45 who had recovered from COVID-19.

CDR3 loop: CASSLYSSGANVLTF. As DNA, the CDR3 is TGTGCCAGCAGCTTATACTCTTCTGGGGCCAACGTCCTGACTTTC. The rearrangement joins TRBV7-9 to TRBJ2-6; D not resolved. Germline CDR1 reads SEHNR; CDR2 reads FQNEAQ (reference sequence). The V gene lost 2 bases and the J gene lost 1 base, with 6 bases spanning the gap. This CDR3 is 15 amino acids long.